Reported below is one T cell receptor (beta chain). The data derive from a study of OX40 agonist ivuxolimab in advanced cancers. Study context: Partial responses were achieved by three patients, of whom one had hepatocellular carcinoma and two had cutaneous melanoma.

The method was immunoSEQ multiplex PCR; TCRdb's version includes in-frame clones alone and lacks a portion of them. The profile covers roughly 79,000 clones, with 91% appearing a single time and 1.5% to 2% taken by the ten largest. The germline gives CDR1 SGHDN, CDR2 FVKESK. The CDR3 has 16 amino acids. Trimming removed 4 bases from V and 7 bases from J; junction bases left unmatched: 8. The rearrangement links TRBV14 to TRBJ2-1; TRBD2 aligns across 12 bases. This sample comprised CD4+ or CD8+ T cells sorted from blood, obtained in a trial of the OX40 agonist ivuxolimab. This sequence originates from an adult with an advanced solid tumor such as melanoma, head and neck, liver or kidney cancer. The CDR3 sequence is CASSLMPSGRANEQFF. The CDR3 DNA reads TGTGCCAGCAGCCTTATGCCTAGCGGGAGGGCGAATGAGCAGTTCTTC.